This T cell receptor (beta chain) was obtained from a study of CD8 T cells in Susac syndrome. Study-wide context: Among the sequenced Susac syndrome patients, more than five had active disease while about eight were in remission.

The RNA input was 0.5 to 1 ug, and it was reverse transcribed with random hexamers. Multiplex PCR with immunoSEQ amplified the TCR beta CDR3 across 54 Vbeta and 13 Jbeta. TCRdb called the immunoSEQ multiplex PCR reads again in MiXCR, with one record for every CDR3 protein. This sample yields around 100,000 distinct CDR3 sequences, of which around 95% are seen a single time; 0.3% belongs to the top ten. This CDR3 contains 12 residues. Germline V gene data show CDR1 as SQVTM and CDR2 as ANQGSEA. V was cut by 4 bases and J by 3 bases, with 9 bases left in between. The chain couples TRBV29-1 to TRBJ1-1, with a possible D match to TRBD1 (5 bases). This sequence originates from a human donor with Susac syndrome. Specimen: CD8+ T cells from PBMCs. This CDR3 is CSVAGRDTEAFF. For the CDR3, the DNA is TGCAGCGTTGCAGGGAGGGACACTGAAGCTTTCTTT. Supplemented by reference TRBV29-1 and TRBJ1-1, the full variable domain reads SAVISQKPSRDICQRGTSLTIQCQVDSQVTMMFWYRQQPGQSLTLIATANQGSEATYESGFVIDKFPISRPNLTFSTLTVSNMSPEDSSIYLCSVAGRDTEAFFGQGTRLTVV.